This T cell receptor beta chain appears in the sequencing data of a study of blood T cell repertoires in COVID-19. The wider study: Samples taken during acute and convalescent COVID-19 were collected in the United States, Italy and Spain. T cells, B-cell-depleted T cells, or PBMCs supplied cDNA or gDNA.

In the authors' methods: It was from reference gene primer amplification that nucleated cell counts were estimated. Clones were read by immunoSEQ multiplex PCR, and TCRdb kept only the in-frame ones, dropping some. V and J calls and clone size come straight from that table; D and trimming were deduced from the DNA. The top ten clones hold about 2% of a sample with under 300,000 clones, roughly 90% of them seen once. The sample taken for sequencing was peripheral blood. The origin of this receptor is a man between 25 and 39 years old who had recovered from COVID-19.

Here the CDR3 reads CATEGSTNEKLFF. In DNA, the CDR3 is TGTGCCACTGAGGGATCAACTAATGAAAAACTGTTTTTT. J is TRBJ1-4 and V is TRBV19; D is undetermined. The V end lost 10 bases, the J end lost 0 bases, and 9 bases lay between the germline ends. CDR1 is LNHDA and CDR2 is SQIVND in the germline V gene (reference sequence). The CDR3 has 13 amino acids.